This TCR beta chain comes out of a study of cytomegalovirus exposure and HLA in healthy donors. The V gene end was trimmed by 0 bases and the J gene end by 7 bases; junction bases not matched to a gene: 5. The CDR3 length is 16 residues. The germline V gene has CDR1 ENHRY and CDR2 SYGVKD. Study outcomes and limitations: There were some V segments, including TRBV6-2 and TRBV6-3, excluded as indistinguishable. What a later analysis showed was that several of the most significant clusters appeared linked to common viral pathogens. A later analysis revealed that TCR association rates differed between HLA loci, peaking at DRB1 and bottoming out at HLA-C.

The sample holds a few counts of this clone. Its antigen remains unknown. Likely unrecorded immune exposures existed in these nominally healthy donors. 13 Jbeta primers and 60 Vbeta primers were used for the PCR. Sequenced by immunoSEQ multiplex PCR; TCRdb stores in-frame clones only, minus some. Here the sample spans 170,000 or so clones, 80% being singletons. The chain joins TRBV10-3 to TRBJ2-1, with 11 bases lining up with TRBD2. This TCR was sampled from a man younger than 45 in good health and CMV-seropositive. The specimen sequenced was PBMCs. The CDR3 reads CAISESPSGGRNEQFF. The CDR3 DNA reads TGTGCCATCAGTGAGTCGCCTAGCGGGGGGAGGAATGAGCAGTTCTTC.